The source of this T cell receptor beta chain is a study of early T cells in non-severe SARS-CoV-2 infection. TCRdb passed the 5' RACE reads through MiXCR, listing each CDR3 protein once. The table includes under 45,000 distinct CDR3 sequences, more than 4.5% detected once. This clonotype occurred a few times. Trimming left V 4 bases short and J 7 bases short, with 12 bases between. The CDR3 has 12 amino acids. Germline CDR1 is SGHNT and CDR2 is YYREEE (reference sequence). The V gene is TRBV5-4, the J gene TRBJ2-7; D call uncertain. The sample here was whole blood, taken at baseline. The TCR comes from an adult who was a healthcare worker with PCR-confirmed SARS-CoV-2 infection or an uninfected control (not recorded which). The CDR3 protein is CASSTPLMEQYF. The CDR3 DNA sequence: TGTGCCAGCAGCACCCCCCTGATGGAGCAGTACTTC.